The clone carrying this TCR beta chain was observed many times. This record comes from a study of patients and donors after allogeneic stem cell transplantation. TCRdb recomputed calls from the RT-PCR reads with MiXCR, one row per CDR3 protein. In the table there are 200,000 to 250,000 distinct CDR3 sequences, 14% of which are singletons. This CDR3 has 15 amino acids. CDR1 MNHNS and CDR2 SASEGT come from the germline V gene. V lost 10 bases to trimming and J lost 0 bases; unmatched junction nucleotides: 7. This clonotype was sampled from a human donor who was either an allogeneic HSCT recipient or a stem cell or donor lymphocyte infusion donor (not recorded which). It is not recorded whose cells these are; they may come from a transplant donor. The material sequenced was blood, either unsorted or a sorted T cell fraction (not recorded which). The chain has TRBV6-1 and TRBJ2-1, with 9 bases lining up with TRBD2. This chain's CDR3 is CAIPWREGSYNEQFF. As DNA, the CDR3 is TGTGCCATCCCCTGGCGGGAGGGCTCCTACAATGAGCAGTTCTTC.